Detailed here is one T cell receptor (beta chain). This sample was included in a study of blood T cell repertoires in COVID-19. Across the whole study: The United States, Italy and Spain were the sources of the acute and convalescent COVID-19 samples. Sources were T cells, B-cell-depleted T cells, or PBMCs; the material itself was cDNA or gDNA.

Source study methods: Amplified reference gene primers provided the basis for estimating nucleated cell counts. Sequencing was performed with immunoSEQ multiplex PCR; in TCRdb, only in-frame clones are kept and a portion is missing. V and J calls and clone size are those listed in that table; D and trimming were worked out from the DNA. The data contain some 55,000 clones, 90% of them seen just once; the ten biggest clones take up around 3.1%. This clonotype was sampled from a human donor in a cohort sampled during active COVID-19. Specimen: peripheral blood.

CDR3 in amino acids: CASSLGLAVAQFF. The CDR3 DNA reads TGTGCCAGCAGCTTGGGACTAGCAGTAGCGCAGTTCTTC. The chain is built from TRBV5-6 and TRBJ2-1; TRBD2 matches 7 bases. The CDR3 spans 13 residues. The ends lost 0 bases at V and 12 bases at J; junction bases unmatched: 6. CDR1 is SGHDT, CDR2 YYEEEE, per germline. Supplemented by reference TRBV5-6 and TRBJ2-1, the full variable domain reads DAGVTQSPTHLIKTRGQQVTLRCSPKSGHDTVSWYQQALGQGPQFIFQYYEEEERQRGNFPDRFSGHQFPNYSSELNVNALLLGDSALYLCASSLGLAVAQFFGPGTRLTVL.